What follows is one T cell receptor beta chain and its context. Its antigen is still unknown. This record belongs to a study of CXCR3-negative and CXCR3-positive naive CD8 T cells. About the research overall: Each library held about 1.5 +/- 0.3 million TRB reads, 120 million to 150 million in total. Study outcomes and limitations: Freshly isolated PBMCs were used in most assays, given partial CXCR3 loss after freezing.

Researchers sorted about 300,000 cells of each CD8+ T cell subset in triplicate. Via 5' RACE with UMI labels, TRB cDNA libraries were prepared. With the 5' RACE reads reprocessed, TCRdb shows one record per CDR3 protein and no DNA. Recorded for this sample: about 56,000 distinct CDR3 sequences. The CDR3 loop spans 14 amino acids. The V gene's germline CDR1 is DFQATT and CDR2 SNEGSKA (reference sequence). The chain links TRBV20-1 to TRBJ2-5; the D call from TCRdb, TRBD1, cannot be confirmed without DNA. This clonotype originated in a human donor in good health. Some clones in this sample may be carry-over from other donors' samples. The sequencing input was memory CD8+ T cells from blood. CDR3 amino acids: CSARTGQSLETQYF.